The 21 T cell receptor beta chains below all came from one sample that was sequenced in a study of cytomegalovirus exposure and HLA in healthy donors. Sequencing was performed with immunoSEQ multiplex PCR; in TCRdb, only in-frame clones are kept and a portion is missing. The table shows 110,000 to 150,000 clones, with approximately 93% occurring only once. Sequenced material: PBMCs. Receptors originate from a man aged 18 to 29 in good health and CMV-seronegative.

This chain connects TRBV6-6 to TRBJ2-2; 10 bases fit TRBD1. J was trimmed by 3 bases and V by 2 bases; bases with no gene match: 3. The CDR3 is 16 residues long. Per germline, CDR1 MNHNY and CDR2 SVGAGI (reference sequence). CDR3 loop: CASSYVGQGDTGELFF. Written as DNA, the CDR3 is TGTGCCAGCAGTTACGTAGGACAGGGGGACACCGGGGAGCTGTTTTTT.

The V gene is TRBV7-8, the J gene TRBJ2-5, with D tentatively TRBD2 (6 bases). Germline loops: CDR1 SGHVS, CDR2 FQNEAQ. The CDR3 is 15 amino acids. V dropped 0 bases and J dropped 5 bases, with 13 bases sitting between them. Here the CDR3 reads CASSLAAGRGETQYF. The CDR3 nucleotides are TGTGCCAGCAGCTTAGCGGCGGGGCGCGGGGAGACCCAGTACTTC.

The sample holds one count of this clone. The V and J genes are TRBV27 and TRBJ2-1; TRBD2 aligns across 13 bases. Germline V gene sequence: CDR1 MNHEY, CDR2 SMNVEV (reference sequence). The CDR3 covers 17 residues. The ends lost 6 bases at V and 5 bases at J; junction bases unmatched: 10. CDR3 protein: CASSSPGLAGLNNEQFF. In DNA, the CDR3 is TGTGCCAGCAGCTCACCGGGACTAGCGGGGTTAAACAATGAGCAGTTCTTC.

The V gene is TRBV2, the J gene TRBJ1-5; no definite D call. The CDR3 is made up of 15 amino acids. Germline V gene data show CDR1 as SNHLY and CDR2 as FYNNEI. Trimming shortened V by 2 bases and J by 0 bases, and 8 bases separated the two germline ends. CDR3 sequence reads: CASSEYGYSNQPQHF. The CDR3, as DNA: TGTGCCAGCAGTGAATACGGGTATAGCAATCAGCCCCAGCATTTT.

The CDR3 reads CSVDEQGNYEQYF. The CDR3 region has the DNA TGCAGCGTTGATGAGCAGGGAAATTACGAGCAGTACTTC. V usage is TRBV29-1 and J usage is TRBJ2-7; tentatively, D is TRBD1 (5 bases). The CDR3 runs to 13 residues. The germline gives CDR1 SQVTM, CDR2 ANQGSEA. V lost 3 bases to trimming and J lost 4 bases, with 13 bases between them.

The V call is TRBV20-1, the J call TRBJ2-1; no reliable D call. V was shortened by 4 bases and J by 9 bases, with 10 bases between the two germline ends. The CDR3 has 11 residues. The V gene's germline CDR1 is DFQATT and CDR2 SNEGSKA (reference sequence). CDR3 nucleotide sequence: TGCAGTGCTAATAAGCAAGTTGAGCAGTTCTTC. Translation: CSANKQVEQFF.

This chain links TRBV5-4 with TRBJ2-1; D is possibly TRBD1 (6 bases). Deletions cut 1 base from V and 9 bases from J, with 17 bases between. CDR1 and CDR2 from the germline V gene are SGHNT and YYREEE (reference sequence). This CDR3 comprises 15 residues. In nucleotides, the CDR3 is TGTGCCAGCAGCTTGAAACTAGGGGGTGATGGTGAGCAGTTCTTC. Protein product: CASSLKLGGDGEQFF.

The V call is TRBV19, the J call TRBJ1-4; tentative D call: TRBD1 (6 bases). V was cut by 0 bases and J by 0 bases, with 20 bases left in between. Germline V gene sequence: CDR1 LNHDA, CDR2 SQIVND (reference sequence). The CDR3 has 20 residues. The CDR3 DNA reads TGTGCCAGTAGTATAGATATATCTTCCGGGACACCCGCAACTAATGAAAAACTGTTTTTT. Translation: CASSIDISSGTPATNEKLFF. Based on the CDR3 plus reference TRBV19 and TRBJ1-4, the full variable domain is DGGITQSPKYLFRKEGQNVTLSCEQNLNHDAMYWYRQDPGQGLRLIYYSQIVNDFQKGDIAEGYSVSREKKESFPLTVTSAQKNPTAFYLCASSIDISSGTPATNEKLFFGSGTQLSVL.

The gene calls are TRBV7-3 and TRBJ2-3; 7 bases map to TRBD1. Losses at the gene ends were 5 bases for V and 5 bases for J; bases not matched to a gene: 7. Germline CDR1 is SGHTA and CDR2 is FQGTGA. This CDR3 is 14 amino acids long. CDR3: CASSQTGSIDTQYF. The DNA of the CDR3 is TGTGCCAGCAGCCAGACAGGGTCCATAGATACGCAGTATTTT. The full variable domain, in which reference TRBV7-3 and TRBJ2-3 provide the parts outside the CDR3, is GAGVSQTPSNKVTEKGKYVELRCDPISGHTALYWYRQSLGQGPEFLIYFQGTGAADDSGLPNDRFFAVRPEGSVSTLKIQRTERGDSAVYLCASSQTGSIDTQYFGPGTRLTVL.

The chain carries TRBV15 and TRBJ1-1; TRBD1 matches 9 bases. Germline CDR1 is LNHNV and CDR2 is YYDKDF (reference sequence). The CDR3 contains 16 residues. After removal of 4 bases from V and 6 bases from J, the junction contained 12 bases not matched to a gene. CDR3 coding DNA: TGTGCCACCAGCAATACCTGGGACAGGGCGACGTCTGAAGCTTTCTTT. Amino acid sequence: CATSNTWDRATSEAFF. The full variable domain, its missing parts supplied by reference TRBV15 and TRBJ1-1, is DAMVIQNPRYQVTQFGKPVTLSCSQTLNHNVMYWYQQKSSQAPKLLFHYYDKDFNNEADTPDNFQSRRPNTSFCFLDIRSPGLGDTAMYLCATSNTWDRATSEAFFGQGTRLTVV.

V is TRBV5-6 and J is TRBJ2-1; 9 bases line up with TRBD1. There are 16 residues in the CDR3. The germline CDR1 and CDR2 sequences are SGHDT and YYEEEE. With 2 bases clipped from V and 7 bases from J, the junction kept 10 bases outside the gene matches. DNA for the CDR3: TGTGCCAGCAGCTTATTTGGGACAGGGCTTACTAATGAGCAGTTCTTC. Translation: CASSLFGTGLTNEQFF.

This clone came up once. The V call is TRBV6-1, the J call TRBJ1-2; TRBD1 is a possible D gene (6 bases). This CDR3 is built from 11 residues. The germline gives CDR1 MNHNS, CDR2 SASEGT. CDR3 in amino acids: CAGGLNYGYTF. CDR3 bases: TGTGCGGGGGGGCTTAACTATGGCTACACCTTC.

The CDR3 DNA sequence: TGTGCCAGCAGCTTTCAGGGTAGCAATCAGCCCCAGCATTTT. Translating gives CASSFQGSNQPQHF. This chain links TRBV7-8 with TRBJ1-5, with D maybe TRBD1 (5 bases). The CDR3 totals 14 residues. CDR1 and CDR2 (germline): SGHVS, FQNEAQ. Trimming took off 3 bases at V and 0 bases at J, with 6 bases between the two ends.

This chain uses TRBV7-2 with TRBJ2-5; 7 bases align to TRBD2. The CDR3 is 14 amino acids. Germline CDR1 and CDR2: SGHTA and FQGNSA. Unmatched junction bases numbered 7, after V lost 5 bases and J lost 4 bases. This CDR3 is CASSQTSSGETQYF. The DNA for the CDR3 is TGTGCCAGCAGCCAGACTAGCTCGGGAGAGACCCAGTACTTC.

The rearrangement uses TRBV27 and TRBJ2-5, with 11 bases aligning to TRBD1. CDR3 size: 15 residues. V was pared by 5 bases and J by 5 bases, with 7 bases of the junction left unmatched. Germline CDR1 and CDR2: MNHEY and SMNVEV (reference sequence). CDR3 sequence reads: CASSVGTGGRETQYF. The CDR3 DNA is TGTGCCAGCAGTGTCGGGACAGGGGGTAGGGAGACCCAGTACTTC.

The V call is TRBV7-8, the J call TRBJ2-7, with 12 nucleotides matching TRBD2. Germline CDR1 and CDR2: SGHVS and FQNEAQ. The V and J ends lost 3 bases and 7 bases, in that order; junction bases with no gene match: 10. This CDR3 is built from 16 residues. CDR3 in amino acids: CASSFGTSGSPGEQYV. The CDR3 DNA reads as TGTGCCAGCAGCTTCGGGACTAGCGGGTCCCCGGGAGAGCAGTACGTC.

J is TRBJ2-7 and V is TRBV27; 7 bases match TRBD2. The germline V gene has CDR1 MNHEY and CDR2 SMNVEV (reference sequence). The length of the CDR3 is 13 residues. Germline trimming cut 5 bases from V and 3 bases from J; bases unmatched to any gene: 4. As DNA, the CDR3 is TGTGCCAGCAGTCTACGGGGGGTCTACGAGCAGTACTTC. It specifies CASSLRGVYEQYF.

The chain uses TRBV9 and TRBJ1-4; D not resolved. V lost 0 bases and J lost 8, with 11 bases in between. The CDR3 has 14 residues. From germline, CDR1 is SGDLS and CDR2 YYNGEE. CDR3 in amino acids: CASSVGSGREKLFF. The CDR3 DNA follows: TGTGCCAGCAGCGTAGGGTCAGGAAGAGAAAAACTGTTTTTT.

The rearrangement uses TRBV11-2 and TRBJ2-1, with a weak D call TRBD2 (5 bases). The CDR3 contains 13 residues. Germline loops: CDR1 SGHAT, CDR2 FQNNGV. V was pared by 5 bases and J by 8 bases, with 13 bases between. CDR3 sequence reads: CASSPYPGDEQFF. CDR3 in DNA: TGTGCCAGCAGCCCGTATCCCGGGGATGAGCAGTTCTTC.

The chain combines TRBV4-3 with TRBJ1-4; D uncertain. CDR3 size: 17 residues. V shed 0 bases and J shed 1 base, with 12 bases lying between them. The V gene's germline CDR1 is LGHNA and CDR2 YSLEER. CDR3 nucleotide sequence: TGCGCCAGCAGCCAAGATTTTGGTCTACGAACTAATGAAAAACTGTTTTTT. It codes for CASSQDFGLRTNEKLFF.

The chain employs TRBV2 and TRBJ1-1; D is uncertain. The CDR3 extends over 13 amino acids. V was shortened by 7 bases and J by 0 bases, with 9 bases between the two germline ends. Germline CDR1 and CDR2: SNHLY and FYNNEI. Here the CDR3 reads CASMEYLNTEAFF. CDR3 coding DNA: TGTGCCAGCATGGAGTACCTGAACACTGAAGCTTTCTTT.